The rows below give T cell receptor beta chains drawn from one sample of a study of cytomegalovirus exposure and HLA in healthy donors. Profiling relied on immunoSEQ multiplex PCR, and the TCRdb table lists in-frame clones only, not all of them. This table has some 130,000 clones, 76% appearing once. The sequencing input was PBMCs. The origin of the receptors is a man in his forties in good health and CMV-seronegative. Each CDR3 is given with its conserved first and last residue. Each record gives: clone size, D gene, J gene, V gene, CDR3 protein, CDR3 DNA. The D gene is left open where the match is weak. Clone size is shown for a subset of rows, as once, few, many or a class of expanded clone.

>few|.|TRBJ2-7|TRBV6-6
CASLGRAGEQYF
TGTGCCAGCCTAGGGCGAGCGGGCGAGCAGTACTTC
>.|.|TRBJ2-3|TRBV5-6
CASSLRTDPGTDTQYF
TGTGCCAGCAGCTTGCGAACAGATCCCGGCACAGATACGCAGTATTTT
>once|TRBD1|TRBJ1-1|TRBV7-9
CASSEQTGGTEAFF
TGTGCCAGCAGCGAACAGACAGGGGGCACTGAAGCTTTCTTT
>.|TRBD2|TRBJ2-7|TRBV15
CATSRDTSGPGYEQYF
TGTGCCACCAGCAGAGATACTAGCGGCCCAGGGTACGAGCAGTACTTC
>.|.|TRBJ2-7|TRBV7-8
CASSHQGPTYEQYF
TGTGCCAGCAGCCATCAGGGGCCTACCTACGAGCAGTACTTC
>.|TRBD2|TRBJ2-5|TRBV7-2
CASSPGLAGSTIQETQYF
TGTGCCAGCAGCCCCGGACTAGCGGGGAGTACAATCCAAGAGACCCAGTACTTC
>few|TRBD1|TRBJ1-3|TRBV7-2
CASSRRQGLHSGNTIYF
TGTGCCAGCAGCCGTCGACAGGGGTTACACTCTGGAAACACCATATATTTT
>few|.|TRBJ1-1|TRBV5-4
CASSFLGETFF
TGTGCCAGCAGCTTCCTAGGGGAAACTTTCTTT
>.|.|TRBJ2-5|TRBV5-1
CASSSRGLETQYF
TGCGCCAGCAGCTCCCGAGGCCTGGAGACCCAGTACTTC
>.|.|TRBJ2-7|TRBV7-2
CASSDRPNEQYF
TGTGCCAGCAGCGACAGGCCTAACGAGCAGTACTTC
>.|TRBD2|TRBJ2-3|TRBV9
CASSVREGLGRSDTQYF
TGTGCCAGCAGCGTCCGGGAGGGCCTCGGTAGGTCGGATACGCAGTATTTT
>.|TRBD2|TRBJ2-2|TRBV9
CASSAGLADTGELFF
TGTGCCAGCAGCGCCGGACTAGCCGACACCGGGGAGCTGTTTTTT
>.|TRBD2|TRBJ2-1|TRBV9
CASSPTYRLAGVAYNEQFF
TGTGCCAGCAGCCCGACCTACCGACTAGCGGGAGTGGCCTACAATGAGCAGTTCTTC
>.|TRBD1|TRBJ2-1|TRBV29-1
CSVAGTGGMSSYNEQFF
TGCAGCGTGGCCGGGACAGGGGGCATGAGCTCCTACAATGAGCAGTTCTTC
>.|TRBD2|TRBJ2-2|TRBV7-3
CASSLNSGRFTGELFF
TGTGCCAGCAGCTTAAATAGCGGGAGGTTTACCGGGGAGCTGTTTTTT
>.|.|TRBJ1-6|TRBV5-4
CASAGAENSPLHF
TGTGCCAGCGCGGGGGCTGAGAATTCACCCCTCCACTTT
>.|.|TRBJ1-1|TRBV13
CASSSKQGYDSAFF
TGTGCCAGCAGCAGCAAACAGGGTTATGATTCAGCTTTCTTT
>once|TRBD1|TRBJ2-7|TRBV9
CASSPDRAHEQYF
TGTGCCAGCAGTCCCGACAGGGCCCACGAGCAGTACTTC
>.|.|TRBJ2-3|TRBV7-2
CASSLANFDTQYF
TGTGCCAGCAGCTTAGCAAACTTCGATACGCAGTATTTT
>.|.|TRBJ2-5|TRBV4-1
CASSQDLGLLETQYF
TGCGCCAGCAGCCAAGATCTAGGATTGTTGGAGACCCAGTACTTC
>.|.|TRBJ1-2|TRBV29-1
CSVGDSPNYGYTF
TGCAGCGTTGGCGACAGTCCTAACTATGGCTACACCTTC
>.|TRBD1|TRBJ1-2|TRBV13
CASSSQGAVDYGYTF
TGTGCCAGCAGCTCGCAGGGGGCGGTCGACTATGGCTACACCTTC
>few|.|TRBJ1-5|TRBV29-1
CSVEDGEGTENF
TGCAGCGTTGAAGATGGGGAGGGAACTGAGAATTTT
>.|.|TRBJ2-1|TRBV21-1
CASSKVSWTGQSSYNEQFF
TGTGCCAGCAGCAAAGTCTCCTGGACAGGGCAGAGCTCCTACAATGAGCAGTTCTTC
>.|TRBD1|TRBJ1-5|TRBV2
CASSKRTGGNSNQPQHF
TGTGCCAGCAGTAAACGTACAGGGGGGAATAGCAATCAGCCCCAGCATTTT
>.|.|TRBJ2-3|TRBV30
CAWGQTATDTQYF
TGTGCCTGGGGCCAGACAGCCACAGATACGCAGTATTTT
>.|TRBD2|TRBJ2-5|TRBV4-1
CASSQGSSGVETQYF
TGCGCCAGCAGCCAAGGTAGTAGCGGGGTTGAGACCCAGTACTTC
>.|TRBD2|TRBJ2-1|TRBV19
CASSRTRSRDEQFF
TGTGCCAGTAGTCGGACTAGGTCAAGGGATGAGCAGTTCTTC
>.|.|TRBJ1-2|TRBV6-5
CASSLGGFGVFDGYTF
TGTGCCAGCAGTTTGGGAGGGTTTGGGGTTTTTGATGGCTACACCTTC
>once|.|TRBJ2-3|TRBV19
CAASQGKWDTQYF
TGTGCCGCCAGCCAGGGAAAGTGGGATACGCAGTATTTT